The rows below give T cell receptor beta chains drawn from one sample of a study of blood T cells in healthy people across ages. TCRdb independently ran MiXCR on the 5' RACE reads; one entry per CDR3 protein. The table records some 750,000 distinct CDR3 sequences, roughly 20% of them present only once. The sequenced material came from blood. These receptors came from a man between 65 and 79 years old in good health. Each CDR3 is given without its conserved first and last residue. A D gene is named only where the DNA matches it firmly.

TRBJ2-2,TRBV5-8,-,ASIQQGNTGELF
TRBJ2-5,TRBV20-1,-,SVSSQY
TRBJ1-5,TRBV28,TRBD1,ASIPMGYRGGNQPQH
TRBJ1-5,TRBV7-8,-,ASSADHRDYSNQPQH
-,TRBV6-2/TRBV6-3,-,ASLGEDNEQF
TRBJ2-7,TRBV6-2/TRBV6-3,-,ASSYALGFQY
TRBJ1-2,TRBV12-3/TRBV12-4,-,ASSLNGGYT
TRBJ1-4,TRBV7-2,-,ASFSMANEKLF
-,TRBV7-3,-,ASSLDARGFDEQF
TRBJ2-7,TRBV20-1,-,SAAPRYEQY
TRBJ1-1,TRBV30,-,AWRLGVLPGTEAF
TRBJ1-5,TRBV20-1,-,SARVTEVGNQPQH
TRBJ2-3,TRBV12-3/TRBV12-4,-,ASGIAGTDTQY
TRBJ2-5,TRBV9,-,ASSVALTAAGETQY
TRBJ2-4,TRBV4-1,-,ASSPEILSGNIQY
-,TRBV10-3,TRBD2,AIRPFSGTSPFNEQF
TRBJ2-5,TRBV6-5,TRBD2,ASSTSQRGMETQY
TRBJ2-3,TRBV12-3/TRBV12-4,-,ASTLSELTDTQY
TRBJ2-7,TRBV20-1,-,SAVGGLSSYEQY
TRBJ2-1,TRBV12-3/TRBV12-4,-,ASSPRAPSGPYNEQF
TRBJ2-5,TRBV7-2,-,ASSPDRYHQETQY
TRBJ1-3,TRBV6-5,-,ASSSASGDVYLVNTIY
TRBJ2-7,TRBV10-2,-,ASSEVTGRYERY
TRBJ1-2,TRBV27,-,ASAWDKNYGYT
TRBJ1-3,TRBV7-6,-,ASSLKQSPGNTIY
TRBJ2-1,TRBV12-3/TRBV12-4,-,ASSLSARADH
TRBJ1-2,TRBV27,-,ASRQELGYGYT
TRBJ1-1,TRBV7-3,-,ASSLKANTANTEAF
TRBJ2-7,TRBV5-5,-,ASSLVQYSGSSEQY
TRBJ1-4,TRBV5-1,-,ASSLGTLVNEKLF
TRBJ2-1,TRBV20-1,-,SAIKDLSEQF
TRBJ2-5,TRBV11-2,-,ASSPSWAGARETQY
TRBJ1-6,TRBV2,-,ASITSPGTNLDNSPLH
TRBJ2-7,TRBV7-9,TRBD1,ASSPRSGQGQTYEQY
TRBJ2-6,TRBV18,-,ASSPPTALSGANVLT
TRBJ2-5,TRBV5-1,-,ASSLWDQETQY
TRBJ2-7,TRBV7-8,TRBD1,ASSLEATGLYEQY
TRBJ2-1,TRBV29-1,TRBD2,SVGAGGYNEQF